This TCR beta chain was captured by sequencing in a study of Ad26.COV2.S vaccination and SARS-CoV-2 variants. Study context: The donor participated in the COV1001 trial, in its Ad26.COV2.S arm. Ad26.COV2.S was injected intramuscularly once or twice, 56 days apart.

Sequenced by immunoSEQ multiplex PCR; TCRdb stores in-frame clones only, minus some. Of about 470,000 clones in the sample, roughly 91% were seen once. For this clone: Its antigen is not identified.

Stated treatment: approximately 18 received Ad26.COV2.S at low or high dose, single or two shots; roughly five received placebo; per-sample allocation not given. On day 63 after the first injection, vaccine and placebo recipients gave samples. Germline V gene lookup returns CDR1 LGHNA and CDR2 YNFKEQ. J gave up 13 bases and V 0 bases, and 14 bases lay outside the gene matches. The CDR3 length is 17 residues. Study-level results: The analyses of TCR breadth and depth may have understated the size of total T cell responses.

The origin of this receptor is a person between 18 and 65 years old who received the Ad26.COV2.S COVID-19 vaccine or a placebo. The rearrangement links TRBV4-2 to TRBJ2-1, with 11 bases identical to TRBD2. Sequenced here: peripheral blood, sampled in a trial of Ad26.COV2.S vaccine versus placebo. CDR3 region: CASSQESSGRFDKLQFF. The CDR3, as DNA: TGTGCCAGCAGCCAAGAATCTAGCGGGAGGTTCGATAAACTTCAGTTCTTC.